This T cell receptor beta chain was captured by sequencing in a study of immune evolution from preneoplasia to lung adenocarcinoma. Study-level findings and limits: Later-stage lesions appeared to have more T cells, more diversity, less clonality. From normal lung to invasive adenocarcinoma, top clone frequencies appeared to decrease.

Clones were sequenced by immunoSEQ multiplex PCR, and TCRdb holds only the in-frame ones, with some missing. The repertoire holds around 6,800 clones, with roughly 74% as singletons. This clone appeared once. The antigen is unknown. The junction does not match germline at one end; this may be a read error. After pathologic assessment, macro-dissection selected premalignant or tumor cells for extraction. Germline CDR1 and CDR2: LNHNV and YYDKDF (reference sequence). The CDR3 spans 10 residues. The chain combines TRBV15 with TRBJ2-7; 7 nucleotides agree with TRBD1. This clonotype was obtained from a donor older than 65 with lung adenocarcinoma. Some clones in this sample may be carry-over from other donors' samples. Sequenced input: FFPE atypical adenomatous hyperplasia tissue from the lung. Regarding subset: atypical adenomatous hyperplasia (AAH), lung preneoplasia. The CDR3 is CATSRGRQGF. The DNA for the CDR3 is TGTGCCACCAGCAGAGGGAGACAGGGCTTC.